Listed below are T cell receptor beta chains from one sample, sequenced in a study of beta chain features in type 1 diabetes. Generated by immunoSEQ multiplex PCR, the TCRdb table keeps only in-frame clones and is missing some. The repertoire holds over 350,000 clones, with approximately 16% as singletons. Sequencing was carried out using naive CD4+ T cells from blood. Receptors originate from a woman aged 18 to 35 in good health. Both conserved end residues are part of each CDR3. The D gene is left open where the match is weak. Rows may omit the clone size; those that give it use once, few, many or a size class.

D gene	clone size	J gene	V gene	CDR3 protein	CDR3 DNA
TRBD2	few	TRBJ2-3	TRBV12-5	CASGFGGRETDTQYF	TGTGCTAGTGGTTTTGGCGGGAGAGAGACAGATACGCAGTATTTT
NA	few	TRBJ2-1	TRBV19	CASFSATAFGSEQFF	TGTGCCAGTTTTAGCGCAACCGCTTTTGGGAGTGAGCAGTTCTTC
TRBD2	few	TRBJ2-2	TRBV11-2	CASSYSGEGELFF	TGTGCCAGCAGCTATAGCGGGGAGGGGGAGCTGTTTTTT
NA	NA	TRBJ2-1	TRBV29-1	CSVGGMRSYNEQFF	TGCAGCGTTGGGGGCATGCGCTCCTACAATGAGCAGTTCTTC
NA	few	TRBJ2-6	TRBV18	CASSEGRSGANVLTF	TGTGCCAGCTCAGAGGGTAGGTCTGGGGCCAACGTCCTGACTTTC
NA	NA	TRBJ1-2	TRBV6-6	CASNLKVLEAGTF	TGTGCCAGCAACCTCAAAGTTCTAGAGGCAGGGACCTTC
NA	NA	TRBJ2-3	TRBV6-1	CASRELGGSSTDTQYF	TGTGCCAGCAGGGAACTTGGCGGGTCTAGCACAGATACGCAGTATTTT
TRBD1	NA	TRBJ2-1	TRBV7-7	CASSPGQGPREQFF	TGTGCTAGCAGCCCTGGACAGGGCCCACGGGAGCAGTTCTTC
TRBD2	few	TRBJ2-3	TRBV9	CASSVRTSATTDTQYF	TGTGCCAGCAGCGTGAGGACTAGCGCTACCACAGATACGCAGTATTTT
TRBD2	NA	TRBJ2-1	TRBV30	CAWSGLADNEQFF	TGTGCCTGGAGTGGTCTAGCGGACAATGAGCAGTTCTTC
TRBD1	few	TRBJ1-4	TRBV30	CAWARQGREKLFF	TGTGCCTGGGCCAGACAGGGGAGGGAAAAACTGTTTTTT
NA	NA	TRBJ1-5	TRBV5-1	CASSWLGGDNQPQHF	TGCGCCAGCAGCTGGCTTGGGGGGGACAATCAGCCCCAGCATTTT
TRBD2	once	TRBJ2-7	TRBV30	CAWKKVRTSGRVYEQYF	TGTGCCTGGAAGAAGGTCCGGACTAGCGGGAGAGTCTACGAGCAGTACTTC
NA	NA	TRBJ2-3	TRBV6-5	CASSYQGRDTQYF	TGTGCCAGCAGTTACCAGGGAAGAGATACGCAGTATTTT